The rows below give T cell receptor beta chains drawn from one sample of a study of blood T cell repertoires in COVID-19. Clones were read by immunoSEQ multiplex PCR, and TCRdb kept only the in-frame ones, dropping some. The table has around 260,000 clones, around 90% seen once. The sample taken for sequencing was peripheral blood. The receptors originated from a man aged 60-69 years who had recovered from COVID-19. Each CDR3 is given with its conserved first and last residue. Fields, in order: D gene, clone size, V gene, J gene, CDR3 protein, CDR3 DNA. D genes are given only for firm matches. Rows give clone size only sometimes, using once, few, many, or a class for an expanded clone.

-,-,TRBV5-3,TRBJ1-1,CARSSRGPMNTEAFF,TGTGCCAGAAGCTCCCGCGGGCCTATGAACACTGAAGCTTTCTTT
-,-,TRBV24-1,TRBJ1-2,CATSARQFDGYTF,TGTGCCACCAGTGCGCGACAGTTCGATGGCTACACCTTC
TRBD1,-,TRBV18,TRBJ1-2,CASSPEWDRDYGYTF,TGTGCCAGCTCACCAGAATGGGACAGGGACTATGGCTACACCTTC
TRBD2,-,TRBV6-4,TRBJ2-3,CASSEQRGGHDTQYF,TGTGCCAGCAGTGAGCAGCGGGGGGGCCACGATACGCAGTATTTT
-,-,TRBV5-1,TRBJ2-7,CASSLLGEGGYEQYF,TGCGCCAGCAGCCTCCTCGGGGAGGGGGGATACGAGCAGTACTTC
TRBD1,-,TRBV7-6,TRBJ2-3,CASSPRGQGVWTDTQYF,TGTGCCAGCAGCCCCAGGGGACAGGGAGTGTGGACAGATACGCAGTATTTT
-,-,TRBV7-2,TRBJ1-1,CASSPSPGRIEAFF,TGTGCCAGCAGCCCCAGTCCGGGTAGGATTGAAGCTTTCTTT
TRBD1,-,TRBV7-3,TRBJ2-7,CASSLGTGVSYEQYF,TGTGCCAGCAGCTTAGGGACAGGGGTTTCCTACGAGCAGTACTTC
-,-,TRBV5-8,TRBJ2-7,CASRLQVSSYEQYF,TGTGCCAGCAGACTACAGGTTAGCTCCTACGAGCAGTACTTC
TRBD1,-,TRBV30,TRBJ1-3,CAWQEDRVNTIYF,TGTGCCTGGCAAGAGGACAGGGTTAACACCATATATTTT
TRBD1,-,TRBV18,TRBJ2-1,CASSQDRGRGNEQFF,TGTGCCAGCTCACAGGACAGGGGAAGGGGCAATGAGCAGTTCTTC
TRBD1,-,TRBV11-2,TRBJ2-7,CASSRNRGPGYEQYF,TGTGCCAGCAGCCGCAACAGGGGGCCGGGCTACGAGCAGTACTTC
-,-,TRBV4-1,TRBJ2-5,CASSQDLGGPETQYF,TGCGCCAGCAGCCAAGATCTGGGGGGGCCAGAGACCCAGTACTTC
-,-,TRBV5-4,TRBJ1-2,CASSAAEGGNYGYTF,TGTGCCAGCAGCGCCGCGGAGGGCGGTAACTATGGCTACACCTTC
-,-,TRBV9,TRBJ2-1,CASNSPPFYNEQFF,TGTGCCAGCAATTCCCCCCCCTTTTACAATGAGCAGTTCTTC
TRBD2,-,TRBV7-9,TRBJ2-3,CASSTGTSRTLDTQYF,TGTGCCAGCAGCACCGGGACTAGCAGGACTCTGGATACGCAGTATTTT
-,-,TRBV25-1,TRBJ1-4,CASSESSGGREKLFF,TGTGCCAGCAGTGAGTCCTCGGGGGGCCGGGAAAAACTGTTTTTT
TRBD1,-,TRBV4-2,TRBJ1-6,CASSQDPTGYNSPLHF,TGTGCCAGCAGCCAAGACCCGACAGGGTATAATTCACCCCTCCACTTT
-,-,TRBV6-5,TRBJ2-5,CASRPGRRETQYF,TGTGCCAGCAGGCCAGGGCGGAGAGAGACCCAGTACTTC
-,-,TRBV18,TRBJ2-7,CASSPLPGPYEQYF,TGTGCCAGCTCACCGTTGCCAGGCCCTTACGAGCAGTACTTC
-,-,TRBV6-5,TRBJ2-7,CASVRGAGIGYEQYF,TGTGCCAGTGTCCGGGGGGCTGGGATCGGCTACGAGCAGTACTTC
-,once,TRBV5-4,TRBJ2-3,CASSFQDTQYF,TGTGCCAGCAGCTTTCAAGATACGCAGTATTTT
-,-,TRBV3-1/TRBV3-2,TRBJ1-5,CASSPTRYSNQPQHF,TGTGCCAGCAGCCCGACACGCTATAGCAATCAGCCCCAGCATTTT
-,-,TRBV7-2,TRBJ1-2,CASSLGPGGRKDGYTF,TGTGCCAGCAGCTTAGGGCCGGGGGGGCGAAAGGATGGCTACACCTTC
-,-,TRBV4-2,TRBJ1-1,CASSPRGGWPNTEAFF,TGTGCCAGCAGCCCCCGTGGAGGTTGGCCGAACACTGAAGCTTTCTTT